This T cell receptor (beta chain) was found in a study of blood T cell repertoires in COVID-19 (dated by TCRdb to 2018 to 2021). General notes on the study: Samples covering the acute and convalescent phases of COVID-19 were provided by collaborators in the United States, Italy and Spain. Sample metadata almost always included a de-identified subject ID, COVID-19 status, age in years and sex. The prospective study material was composed of cDNA or gDNA derived from T cells, B-cell-depleted T cells, or PBMCs. Deeply sampled blood TCRbeta repertoires from subjects exposed to, actively infected with, or recovered from COVID-19 were included in the dataset. The samples were drawn from two sources: the first 160 participants of the ongoing ImmuneRACE study, and 1,000 to 1,500 subjects contributed by 6 global collaborators. HLA class I and class II types, where available, came from metadata supplied by the sample provider rather than from assay-based typing. A freely available public database, intended as a resource for researchers studying the immune response to SARS-CoV-2, is where the repertoires were released. General study outcomes and caveats: The quantity of clinical and demographic metadata differed by source and by participant and was supplied without curation.

TCRbeta CDR3 regions were amplified from genomic DNA by means of the immunoSEQ Assay, a bias-controlled multiplex PCR. In the original analysis: The number of nucleated cells in each sample was estimated from the amplification of reference gene primers within the assay. Sequence reads were collapsed and filtered to measure the absolute abundance of every unique TCRbeta CDR3 rearrangement. For each sample, productive Simpson clonality was calculated as the square root of Simpson's diversity index over productive rearrangements. TCRdb holds this immuneACCESS table with in-frame rearrangements only. Some clones are missing; in checked studies, unresolved V genes explain under half, and the rest has no known cause. V, J and clone size are taken as reported in that table, and D and trimming were inferred from the DNA itself. This sample gives roughly 200,000 clones in total; approximately 85% of them show up just once. Clones ranked in the top ten supply roughly 9.7% of the sample.

About this clone itself: Its antigen is not yet known. No much larger clone exists at a distance of one base, and base qualities are not known.

Compared with germline, V lacks 2 bases and J lacks 1 base; bases without a gene match: 4. CDR1 SGHRS and CDR2 YFSETQ are derived from the germline V gene. The CDR3, cysteine through phenylalanine, is 15 amino acids long. Just CDR3 DNA is preserved here, 45 bases in frame from base 1. Collaborating institutions collected whole blood in K2EDTA tubes following their own protocols. For TCRbeta analysis, collaborators shipped samples in one of three forms: frozen whole blood, isolated PBMCs, or DNA extracted from either of those sample types. This clonotype originated in a human donor with active or convalescent COVID-19. The donor label of this sample is uncertain. Sequenced material: peripheral blood. Recombination linked TRBV5-1 to TRBJ2-3; 7 bases in between match TRBD2. The CDR3 region: CASSFDSGRTDTQYF. The DNA reads as follows: TGCGCCAGCAGCTTTGATAGCGGGCGCACAGATACGCAGTATTTT.